The source of this T cell receptor beta chain is a study of blood T cell repertoires in COVID-19 (dated by TCRdb to about 2020). Background for the entire study: Samples from collaborators originated in the United States, Italy and Spain and spanned both the acute and convalescent phases of COVID-19. The material from the prospective study consisted of cDNA or gDNA derived from T cells, B-cell-depleted T cells, or PBMCs. Subjects who had been exposed to COVID-19, were actively infected with it, or had recovered from it provided the deeply sampled blood TCRbeta repertoires that made up the dataset. The repertoires were made available in a free public database intended to serve as a resource for research on the immune response to SARS-CoV-2. Samples came from the ongoing ImmuneRACE study (first 160 participants) plus 1,254 subjects from 6 global collaborators. Nearly every sample came with metadata listing a de-identified subject ID, COVID-19 status, age in years and sex. HLA class I and class II types, where available, came from metadata supplied by the sample provider rather than from assay-based typing. Beyond this particular receptor, the publication reports: Clinical and demographic metadata were provided uncurated, with the amount varying by source and participant.

From a lookup of the germline V gene (reference sequence), CDR1 and CDR2 are LNHNV and YYDKDF. Spanning cysteine to phenylalanine, the CDR3 consists of 15 amino acids. Of all the DNA, just the CDR3 is kept, 45 bases in frame from base 1. V is shortened by 0 bases, J by 5 bases, and the region joining them spans 11 bases. In the prospective study, participants were roughly 18 to 89 years old, resided in about two dozen geographic areas of the United States, and were enrolled through a virtual design. Cohort assignment in the prospective study relied on participant-reported clinical history from a screening survey and a study questionnaire. Exposed participants had been in contact, within 2 weeks of entering the study, with a person who had a PCR-confirmed or clinician-diagnosed case of COVID-19. Each participant in the prospective study had whole blood, serum and a nasopharyngeal or oropharyngeal swab collected by mobile phlebotomists. Additional blood draws and questionnaires over an approximately two-month period could optionally be provided by prospective study participants. Before DNA extraction, prospective study blood samples were shipped either frozen or at room temperature.

TCRbeta CDR3 regions were amplified from genomic DNA using the immunoSEQ Assay, a bias-controlled multiplex PCR. In the paper's pipeline: The number of nucleated cells in each sample was estimated from the amplification of reference gene primers within the assay. To quantify the absolute abundance of each unique TCRbeta CDR3 rearrangement, sequence reads were collapsed and filtered. For each sample, productive Simpson clonality was calculated as the square root of Simpson's diversity index over productive rearrangements. In TCRdb, the immuneACCESS table is reduced to in-frame sequences with V and J assigned. These tables do not hold every clone; where another copy was compared, an unresolved V gene accounts for under half, and the others remain unexplained. D and trimming were read from the DNA, whereas the V and J calls and clone size are those reported in that table. Here the sample has 140,000 to 150,000 clones; about 90% occur a single time. Over 4% of the sample is held by the ten biggest clonotypes.

As concerns this clone: Its antigen is unknown. Nothing much larger sits one base from this clone, and base qualities are not available.

The receptor's source is a woman aged 40 to 55 who had been exposed to COVID-19. The sequenced sample was PBMCs or T cells enriched from blood (not recorded which). Rearrangement joined TRBV15 to TRBJ1-5; a weak D assignment points to TRBD1 (5 bases agree). The nucleotides read TGTGCCACCAGCAGAGAGAGAAGGGGTGATCAGCCCCAGCATTTT. Translated, it reads CATSRERRGDQPQHF.